Sequencing of this TCR beta chain was carried out in a study of blood T cell repertoires in COVID-19. Study details: In each case, the material was cDNA or gDNA derived from T cells, B-cell-depleted T cells, or PBMCs.

Data came from immunoSEQ multiplex PCR; TCRdb stores just in-frame clones and leaves some out. Of 220,000 or so clones in the sample, roughly 80% are singletons; the top ten hold approximately 20%. The CDR3 has 14 amino acids. The germline CDR1 and CDR2 sequences are LGHNA and YSLEER. The V and J ends lost 1 base and 10 bases, in that order; junction bases with no gene match: 7. The sample comprised peripheral blood. The V gene is TRBV4-3, the J gene TRBJ2-1, with TRBD2 matching over 7 bases. The receptor comes from a man younger than 45 with active or convalescent COVID-19. This chain's CDR3 is CASSQGNGAGEQFF. CDR3 sequence (DNA): TGCGCCAGCAGCCAAGGAAACGGAGCGGGGGAGCAGTTCTTC.